This TCR beta chain was sequenced in a study of OX40 agonist ivuxolimab in advanced cancers. Study-level background: The costimulatory receptor OX40 (CD134) was targeted by ivuxolimab, a fully human IgG2 agonistic monoclonal antibody. Intravenous ivuxolimab was administered to patients every 2 weeks at six dose levels: 0.01, 0.1, 0.3, 1.5, 3 and 10 mg/kg. Of the approximately 50 dose-escalation patients, hepatocellular carcinoma was present in approximately 20, melanoma in around 15, renal cell carcinoma in 9 and head and neck cancer in 9. The dose-escalation cohort was around 83% male with a mean age of about 60 years, ranging from roughly 20 to 80. Prior anti-PD-1, anti-PD-L1 or anti-CTLA-4 therapy was permitted, and 40% of dose-escalation patients had received checkpoint inhibitors. Partial responses occurred in three dose-escalation patients: two with cutaneous melanoma and one with hepatocellular carcinoma. The purpose of peripheral TCRbeta sequencing was to test whether ivuxolimab changed TCR sequence diversity and led to clonal T-cell expansion. The paper covers the monotherapy dose-escalation part of the phase I ivuxolimab trial, which included N ≈ 57 patients.

The study at large found these results: After ivuxolimab, expanded clones were on average more numerous among CD8+ T cells than among CD4+ T cells. Partial responders in the 0.1-3.0 mg/kg groups had among the lowest normalized peripheral clonal expansion, especially among CD8+ T cells. The antigen specificity of the clonally expanded peripheral T cells was not determined. Low levels of normalized T-cell clonal expansion were also seen in some patients who did not respond. At doses from 0.1 to 3.0 mg/kg, clonal expansion was seen in both CD4+ and CD8+ blood T cells between baseline and week 6.

The trial excluded patients who had a history of autoimmune disease or who were on systemic immunosuppression. Peripheral blood for TCR sequencing was drawn from every dose cohort at baseline, at cycle 4 day 1 and at cycle 7 day 1. Samples were obtained from an open-label, multicenter, first-in-human phase I dose-escalation trial of ivuxolimab. The trial enrolled adults with locally advanced or metastatic head and neck squamous cell, hepatocellular, melanoma or renal cell carcinoma. Before TCR sequencing, CD4+ T cells and CD8+ T cells were sorted from peripheral blood as separate populations. As for this clone: Which antigen it targets is not known. It has no much larger one-base neighbor in the sample; base qualities were not kept.

V trim: 5 bases; J trim: 9 bases; unmatched bases: 13. Taken from cysteine to phenylalanine, the CDR3 has 18 residues. Left in the record is the CDR3 DNA by itself, 54 bases read in frame from the first base. The germline V gene (reference sequence) specifies SGHAT as CDR1 and FQDESV as CDR2. For sequencing of the TCRbeta CDR3 region, genomic DNA was extracted from the sorted cells. The immunoSEQ Assay was used for sequencing of TCRbeta CDR3 regions. TCRdb carries this immuneACCESS record with in-frame sequences only. Its versions omit some clonotypes, under half of them owing to an unresolved V gene in the studies checked, with the rest unexplained. This sample gives about 61,000 clones in total; 75% to 90% of them show up just once. The ten largest clones add up to 3% to 4% of the sample.

This TCR was sampled from an adult with an advanced solid tumor such as melanoma, head and neck, liver or kidney cancer. Here the chain combines TRBV11-1 and TRBJ2-1, with 16 central nucleotides matching TRBD2. The sequencing here drew on CD4+ or CD8+ T cells sorted from blood, taken in a trial of the OX40 agonist ivuxolimab. The encoded CDR3 is CASSRIGTSGGGQGEQFF. The bases read TGTGCCAGCAGCCGAATCGGGACTAGCGGGGGGGGTCAGGGTGAGCAGTTCTTC.